One and the same sample provided the 21 T cell receptor beta chains below, sequenced in a study of blood T cell repertoires in COVID-19 (dated by TCRdb to 2020 to 2021). Libraries were constructed by the immunoSEQ multiplex PCR assay. TCRdb stores this immuneACCESS table with in-frame sequences only. Part of the clones is absent; in the studies checked, under half of the shortfall reflects unresolved V genes, and no reason is known for the rest. This sample holds 80,000 to 95,000 clones; approximately 91% were observed only once. More than 5.5% of the sample goes to the ten largest clones. The source material was peripheral blood. These receptor sequences come from a man aged 65 to 79 with acute or convalescent COVID-19.

The CDR3 DNA reads TGTGCCAGCAGCCCACCGGGACAGGGGTATTCACCCCTCCACTTT. Its protein is CASSPPGQGYSPLHF. The V gene is TRBV7-9, the J gene TRBJ1-6; 10 positions match TRBD1. The CDR3 runs 15 residues. Unmatched junction bases numbered 6, after V lost 5 bases and J lost 8 bases. Germline V gene lookup returns CDR1 SEHNR and CDR2 FQNEAQ (reference sequence).

Turning to this clone: The CDR3 does not end in the conserved phenylalanine or tryptophan, so this is likely a read error. The DNA is omitted, as the CDR3 cannot be located on it reliably, and the CDR3 follows TCRdb's listing. The gene calls are TRBV7-9 and TRBJ1-1; the table's D call TRBD1 went unverified against the DNA. From its first to its last residue, the CDR3 has 13 amino acids. The germline CDR1 and CDR2 sequences are SEHNR and FQNEAQ (reference sequence). This chain's CDR3 is CASRDGQGPVLRI.

The rearrangement links TRBV18 to TRBJ2-1, with TRBD1 matching over 9 bases. The J segment lost 3 bases and the V segment lost 4 bases, leaving 7 bases of the junction unmatched. The germline V gene has CDR1 KGHSH and CDR2 LQKENI. The CDR3 extends over 16 amino acids. The CDR3 region has the DNA TGTGCCAGCTCACTTTTCCGGGACAGGGACTACAATGAGCAGTTCTTC. This translates into CASSLFRDRDYNEQFF.

The V and J genes are TRBV6-5 and TRBJ1-1, with 7 bases identical to TRBD1. In germline, CDR1 is MNHEY, CDR2 SVGAGI. The V segment lost 2 bases and the J segment 1 base; nucleotides outside the gene matches: 4. This CDR3 is built from 15 residues. The CDR3 nucleotides are TGTGCCAGCAGTTACCCGCGGGACAGGAACACTGAAGCTTTCTTT. As protein: CASSYPRDRNTEAFF.

The chain couples TRBV28 to TRBJ1-1, with TRBD1 matching 9 bases. Germline CDR1 and CDR2: MDHEN and SYDVKM. Trimming removed 7 bases from V and 4 bases from J; junction bases left unmatched: 16. The CDR3 consists of 17 residues. The CDR3 DNA reads as TGTGCCAGCACACCTTTTGGGGTACAGGGGGCTATCACTGAAGCTTTCTTT. It translates to CASTPFGVQGAITEAFF.

The chain has TRBV5-1 and TRBJ1-6; D is possibly TRBD1 (5 bases). Germline lookup yields CDR1 SGHRS and CDR2 YFSETQ. V was cut by 6 bases and J by 3 bases, with 13 bases left in between. There are 15 residues in the CDR3. CDR3 in DNA: TGCGCCAGCACCCAGGGAATCAGCTATAATTCACCCCTCCACTTT. It is translated as CASTQGISYNSPLHF.

J is TRBJ1-1 and V is TRBV5-4; no definite D call. The CDR3 is made up of 13 amino acids. Germline CDR1 and CDR2: SGHNT and YYREEE (reference sequence). Trimming stripped 0 bases from V and 1 base from J, with 4 bases between. CDR3 sequence (DNA): TGTGCCAGCAGCTTGGACAGGAACACTGAAGCTTTCTTT. Translated: CASSLDRNTEAFF.

This clone has only one observation. The chain couples TRBV14 to TRBJ2-3, with 8 bases aligning to TRBD2. Per germline, CDR1 SGHDN and CDR2 FVKESK. The CDR3 loop spans 14 amino acids. Unmatched junction bases numbered 10, after V lost 8 bases and J lost 6 bases. DNA for the CDR3: TGTGCCAGCGGTCCGGGACTAGGGGTGGATACGCAGTATTTT. It specifies CASGPGLGVDTQYF.

The J gene is TRBJ1-1, the V gene TRBV6-2 or TRBV6-3; D ambiguous. This CDR3 has 13 amino acids. V was trimmed by 6 bases and J by 4 bases, leaving 12 bases between them. Germline CDR1 and CDR2: MNHEY and SVGEGT. The CDR3 here is CASSDGRATEAFF. The CDR3 DNA reads TGTGCCAGCAGCGACGGGAGGGCCACTGAAGCTTTCTTT.

The chain uses TRBV6-4 and TRBJ1-6; D is perhaps TRBD1 (6 bases). CDR1 is MRHNA, CDR2 SNTAGT, per germline. The CDR3 runs to 14 residues. V was cut by 5 bases and J by 7 bases, with 12 bases left in between. The CDR3 spells CASSTEGGNSPLHF. CDR3 nucleotide sequence: TGTGCCAGCAGTACCGAGGGGGGGAATTCACCCCTCCACTTT.

The chain carries TRBV5-1 and TRBJ2-5, with D possibly TRBD2 on 6 matching bases. There are 15 residues in the CDR3. V was clipped by 4 bases and J by 4 bases, with 17 bases between them. Germline V CDR1 and CDR2: SGHRS, YFSETQ. The CDR3 DNA reads as TGCGCCAGCAGCGAAAGGCGGGGCCTATTAGAGACCCAGTACTTC. As protein: CASSERRGLLETQYF.

The V and J genes are TRBV7-9 and TRBJ2-2; 7 nucleotides match TRBD1. Germline trimming cut 5 bases from V and 4 bases from J; bases unmatched to any gene: 7. This CDR3 contains 15 residues. Germline CDR1 is SEHNR and CDR2 is FQNEAQ (reference sequence). The CDR3 sequence: CASSLWTGGTGELFF. The CDR3 bases are TGTGCCAGCAGCCTTTGGACAGGAGGCACCGGGGAGCTGTTTTTT.

To note about this clone: In the same sample, other DNA sequences code for this CDR3. This rearrangement joins TRBV3-1 (or the pseudogene TRBV3-2) to TRBJ1-2; D call uncertain. The ends were cut back, 1 base at V and 5 bases at J, with 8 bases in the middle. The germline V gene encodes CDR1 LGHDT and CDR2 YNNKEL (reference sequence). The length of the CDR3 is 13 residues. The CDR3 DNA reads as TGTGCCAGCAGCCAAGGGGCGGGTTATGGCTACACCTTC. It is translated as CASSQGAGYGYTF.

J is TRBJ2-1 and V is TRBV11-2; D unresolved. Germline assignment: CDR1 SGHAT and CDR2 FQNNGV. V shed 2 bases and J shed 0 bases, with 11 bases lying between them. This CDR3 is 16 amino acids long. The CDR3 DNA follows: TGTGCCAGCAGCTTAACCCACGATAGCTCCTACAATGAGCAGTTCTTC. The encoded protein is CASSLTHDSSYNEQFF.

This clone was picked up one time. The rearrangement links TRBV7-2 to TRBJ2-3; D is unclear. Trimming pared 2 bases from V and 3 bases from J, leaving 12 bases between. The germline V gene encodes CDR1 SGHTA and CDR2 FQGNSA. The CDR3 length is 15 residues. This chain's CDR3 is CASSLISVRTDTQYF. The CDR3 DNA is TGTGCCAGCAGCTTAATCTCGGTCCGGACAGATACGCAGTATTTT.

This chain uses TRBV7-2 with TRBJ1-4, with 10 bases fitting TRBD1. This CDR3 spans 15 amino acids. The V segment lost 4 bases and the J segment 7 bases; nucleotides outside the gene matches: 6. In germline, CDR1 is SGHTA, CDR2 FQGNSA. CDR3 amino acids: CASSSRQGASEKLFF. The CDR3 nucleotides are TGTGCCAGCAGCTCCAGACAGGGGGCTTCTGAAAAACTGTTTTTT.

The J gene is TRBJ1-1, the V gene TRBV3-1 (or the pseudogene TRBV3-2); D might be TRBD1 (6 bases). The germline gives CDR1 LGHDT, CDR2 YNNKEL (reference sequence). This CDR3 is built from 14 residues. The ends were cut back, 0 bases at V and 4 bases at J, with 9 bases in the middle. For the CDR3, the DNA is TGTGCCAGCAGCCAAGATGAAGGGGGCACTGAAGCTTTCTTT. Its translation is CASSQDEGGTEAFF.

This chain connects TRBV3-1 (or the pseudogene TRBV3-2) to TRBJ2-2, with TRBD2 matching 7 bases. The CDR3 runs to 16 residues. The ends lost 1 base at V and 2 bases at J; junction bases unmatched: 4. Germline CDR1 LGHDT, CDR2 YNNKEL (reference sequence). CDR3 nucleotide sequence: TGTGCCAGCAGCCAAGGCCCTAGCGGAAACACCGGGGAGCTGTTTTTT. Its protein product is CASSQGPSGNTGELFF.

CDR3 amino acids: CASSQARDPGNTIYF. The CDR3 region has the DNA TGTGCCAGCAGCCAAGCGAGGGATCCTGGAAACACCATATATTTT. The V and J genes are TRBV3-1 (or the pseudogene TRBV3-2) and TRBJ1-3; D is uncertain. V shed 1 base and J shed 2 bases, with 9 bases lying between them. The CDR3 loop spans 15 amino acids. The germline gives CDR1 LGHDT, CDR2 YNNKEL (reference sequence).

The J gene is TRBJ2-7, the V gene TRBV4-3; tentatively, D is TRBD2 (5 bases). This CDR3 contains 16 residues. Germline lookup yields CDR1 LGHNA and CDR2 YSLEER. V lost 2 bases to trimming and J lost 2 bases, with 16 bases between them. The CDR3 nucleotides read TGCGCCAGCAGCCAAAACCACCTGCAACTAGCCTACGAGCAGTACTTC. It specifies CASSQNHLQLAYEQYF.

This sequence joins TRBV5-4 and TRBJ1-5; D is uncertain. Germline assignment: CDR1 SGHNT and CDR2 YYREEE (reference sequence). Trimming left V 0 bases short and J 3 bases short, with 4 bases between. The CDR3 loop spans 13 amino acids. In DNA, the CDR3 is TGTGCCAGCAGCTTGGACTACAATCAGCCCCAGCATTTT. It yields the protein CASSLDYNQPQHF.